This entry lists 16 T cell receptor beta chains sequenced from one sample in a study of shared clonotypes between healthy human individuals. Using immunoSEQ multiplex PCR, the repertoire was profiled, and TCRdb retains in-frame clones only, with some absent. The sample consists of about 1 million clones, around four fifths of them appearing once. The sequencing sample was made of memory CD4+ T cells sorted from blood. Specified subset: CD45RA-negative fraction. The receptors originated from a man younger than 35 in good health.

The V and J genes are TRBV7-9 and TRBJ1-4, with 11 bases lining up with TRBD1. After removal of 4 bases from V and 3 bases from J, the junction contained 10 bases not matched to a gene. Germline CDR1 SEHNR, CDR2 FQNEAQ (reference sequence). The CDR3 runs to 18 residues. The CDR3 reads CASSSGTGGSGANEKLFF. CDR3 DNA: TGTGCCAGCAGCTCCGGGACAGGGGGGTCGGGAGCTAATGAAAAACTGTTTTTT.

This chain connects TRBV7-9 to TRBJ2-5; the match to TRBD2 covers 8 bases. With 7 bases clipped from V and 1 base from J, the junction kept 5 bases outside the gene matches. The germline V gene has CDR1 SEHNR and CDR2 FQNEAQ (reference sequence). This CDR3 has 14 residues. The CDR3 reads CASIKREFQETQYF. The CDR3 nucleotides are TGTGCCAGCATCAAGCGGGAGTTCCAAGAGACCCAGTACTTC.

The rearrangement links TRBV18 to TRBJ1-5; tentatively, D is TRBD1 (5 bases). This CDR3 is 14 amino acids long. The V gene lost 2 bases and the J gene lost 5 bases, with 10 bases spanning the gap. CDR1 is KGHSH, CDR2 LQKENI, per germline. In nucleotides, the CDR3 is TGTGCCAGCTCACCAGAGACAGATTATCAGCCCCAGCATTTT. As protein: CASSPETDYQPQHF.

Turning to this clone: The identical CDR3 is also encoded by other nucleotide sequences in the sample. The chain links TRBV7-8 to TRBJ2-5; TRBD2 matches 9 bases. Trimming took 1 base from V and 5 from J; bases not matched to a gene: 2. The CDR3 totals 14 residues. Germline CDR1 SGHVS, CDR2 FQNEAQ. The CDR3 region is CASSLGTSVETQYF. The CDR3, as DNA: TGTGCCAGCAGCTTAGGGACTAGCGTTGAGACCCAGTACTTC.

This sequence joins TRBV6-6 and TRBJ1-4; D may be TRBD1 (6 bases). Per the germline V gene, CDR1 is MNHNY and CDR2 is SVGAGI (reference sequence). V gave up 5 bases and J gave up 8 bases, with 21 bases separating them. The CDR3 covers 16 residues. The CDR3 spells CASSQGPSDGGEKLFF. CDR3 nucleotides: TGTGCCAGCAGTCAGGGACCCTCGGACGGGGGCGAAAAACTGTTTTTT.

The CDR3 spells CASGSAGGGGNQPQHF. DNA for the CDR3: TGTGCCAGCGGCTCGGCGGGGGGAGGAGGGAATCAGCCCCAGCATTTT. The chain couples TRBV7-9 to TRBJ1-5; maybe TRBD1 (5 bases). The germline V gene has CDR1 SEHNR and CDR2 FQNEAQ (reference sequence). Trimming cost V 8 bases and J 4 bases, with 21 bases left between them. CDR3 length equals 16 residues.

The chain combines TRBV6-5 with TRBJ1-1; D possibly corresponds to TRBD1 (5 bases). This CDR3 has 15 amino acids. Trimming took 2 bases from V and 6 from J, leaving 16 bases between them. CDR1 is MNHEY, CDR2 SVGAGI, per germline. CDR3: CASSYGQAGLAEAFF. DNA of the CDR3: TGTGCCAGCAGTTACGGTCAGGCGGGGCTCGCTGAAGCTTTCTTT.

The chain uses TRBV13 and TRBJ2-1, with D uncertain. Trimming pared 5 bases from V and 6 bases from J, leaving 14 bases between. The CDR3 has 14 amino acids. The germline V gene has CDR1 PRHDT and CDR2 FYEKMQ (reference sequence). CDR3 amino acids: CASSPALKPNEQFF. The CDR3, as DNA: TGTGCCAGCAGCCCTGCCCTCAAGCCCAATGAGCAGTTCTTC.

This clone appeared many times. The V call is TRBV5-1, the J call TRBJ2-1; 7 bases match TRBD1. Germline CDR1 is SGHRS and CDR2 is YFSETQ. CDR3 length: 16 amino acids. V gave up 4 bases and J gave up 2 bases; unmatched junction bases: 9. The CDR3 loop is CASSDTLTGTYNEQFF. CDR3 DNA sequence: TGCGCCAGCAGCGATACCTTGACAGGGACCTACAATGAGCAGTTCTTC.

CDR3 nucleotides: TGTGCCAGCAGCTTCGACAGAGCTAACTATGGCTACACCTTC. It encodes CASSFDRANYGYTF. This rearrangement joins TRBV7-2 to TRBJ1-2, with a tentative D call TRBD1 (5 bases). Germline values: CDR1 SGHTA, CDR2 FQGNSA. V was shortened by 3 bases and J by 0 bases, with 8 bases between the two germline ends. This CDR3 has 14 residues.

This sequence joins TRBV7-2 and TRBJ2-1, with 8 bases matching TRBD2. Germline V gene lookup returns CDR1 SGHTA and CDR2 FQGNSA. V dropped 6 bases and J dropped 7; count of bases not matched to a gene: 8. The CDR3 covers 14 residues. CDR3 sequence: CASRSGASGNEQFF. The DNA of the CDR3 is TGTGCCAGCAGATCTGGGGCTAGCGGGAATGAGCAGTTCTTC.

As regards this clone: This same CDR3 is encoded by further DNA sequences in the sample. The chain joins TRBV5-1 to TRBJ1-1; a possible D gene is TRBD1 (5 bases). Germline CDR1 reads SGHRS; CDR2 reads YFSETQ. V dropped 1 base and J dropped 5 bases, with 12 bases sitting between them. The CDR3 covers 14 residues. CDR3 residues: CASSLKREGTEAFF. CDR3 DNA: TGCGCCAGCAGCTTGAAGAGGGAGGGGACTGAAGCTTTCTTT.

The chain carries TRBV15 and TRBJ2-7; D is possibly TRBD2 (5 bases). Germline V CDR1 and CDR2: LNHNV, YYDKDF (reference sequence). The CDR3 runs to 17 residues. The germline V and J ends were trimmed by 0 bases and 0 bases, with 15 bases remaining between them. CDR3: CATSRDQGGPSSYEQYF. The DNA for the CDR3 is TGTGCCACCAGCAGAGATCAAGGCGGGCCTAGCTCCTACGAGCAGTACTTC.

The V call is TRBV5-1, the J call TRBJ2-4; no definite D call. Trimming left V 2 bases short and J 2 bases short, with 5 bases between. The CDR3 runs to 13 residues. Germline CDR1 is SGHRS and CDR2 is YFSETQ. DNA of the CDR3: TGCGCCAGCAGCTTCGGATCCAAAAACATTCAGTACTTC. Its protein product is CASSFGSKNIQYF.

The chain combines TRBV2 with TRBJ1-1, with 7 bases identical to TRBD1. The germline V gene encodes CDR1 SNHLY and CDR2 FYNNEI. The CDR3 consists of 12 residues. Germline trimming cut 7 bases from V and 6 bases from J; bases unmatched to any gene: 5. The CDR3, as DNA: TGTGCCAGCACGACAGGGTTCTCTGAAGCTTTCTTT. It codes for CASTTGFSEAFF. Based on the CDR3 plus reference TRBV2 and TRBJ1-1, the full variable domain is EPEVTQTPSHQVTQMGQEVILRCVPISNHLYFYWYRQILGQKVEFLVSFYNNEISEKSEIFDDQFSVERPDGSNFTLKIRSTKLEDSAMYFCASTTGFSEAFFGQGTRLTVV.

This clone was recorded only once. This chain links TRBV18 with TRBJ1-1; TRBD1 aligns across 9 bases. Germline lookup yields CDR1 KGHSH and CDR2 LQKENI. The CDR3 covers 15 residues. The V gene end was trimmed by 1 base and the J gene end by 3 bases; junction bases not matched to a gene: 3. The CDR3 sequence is CASSPLDRGYTEAFF. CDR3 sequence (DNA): TGTGCCAGCTCACCACTCGACAGGGGGTACACTGAAGCTTTCTTT. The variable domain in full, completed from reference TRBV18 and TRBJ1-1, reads NAGVMQNPRHLVRRRGQEARLRCSPMKGHSHVYWYRQLPEEGLKFMVYLQKENIIDESGMPKERFSAEFPKEGPSILRIQQVVRGDSAAYFCASSPLDRGYTEAFFGQGTRLTVV.